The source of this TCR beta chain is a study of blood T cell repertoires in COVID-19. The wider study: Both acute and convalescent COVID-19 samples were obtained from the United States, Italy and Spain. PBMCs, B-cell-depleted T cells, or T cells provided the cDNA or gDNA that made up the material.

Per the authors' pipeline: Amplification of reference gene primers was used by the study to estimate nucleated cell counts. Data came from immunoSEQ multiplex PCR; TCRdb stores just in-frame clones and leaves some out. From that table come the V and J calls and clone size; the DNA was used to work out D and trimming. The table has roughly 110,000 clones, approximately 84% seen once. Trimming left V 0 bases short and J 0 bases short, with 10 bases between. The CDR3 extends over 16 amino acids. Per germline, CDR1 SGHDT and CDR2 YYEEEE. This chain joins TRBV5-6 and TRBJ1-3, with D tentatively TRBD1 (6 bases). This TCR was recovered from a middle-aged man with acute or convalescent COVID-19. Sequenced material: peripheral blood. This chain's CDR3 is CASSLARGASGNTIYF. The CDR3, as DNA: TGTGCCAGCAGCTTGGCGCGGGGGGCCTCTGGAAACACCATATATTTT.